This T cell receptor (beta chain) was captured by sequencing in a study of blood T cell repertoires in COVID-19. Study-level background: From the United States, Italy and Spain came samples of acute and convalescent COVID-19.

V was pared by 3 bases and J by 0 bases, with 5 bases of the junction left unmatched. The CDR3 extends over 15 amino acids. Germline V gene sequence: CDR1 SNHLY, CDR2 FYNNEI. The authors' processing: Amplified reference gene primers provided the basis for estimating nucleated cell counts. Only in-frame clones appear in the TCRdb table, and some are missing; sequencing was by immunoSEQ multiplex PCR. V, J and clone size were drawn from that table, and D and trimming were deduced from the DNA. The table includes tens of thousands of clones, 83% detected once. Sample: peripheral blood. This sequence originates from a woman aged 80 or older with acute or convalescent COVID-19. The chain carries TRBV2 and TRBJ2-7; 7 bases line up with TRBD2. The CDR3 DNA is TGTGCCAGCAGTGACCCCCGGGAGGTCTCCTACGAGCAGTACTTC. Translated: CASSDPREVSYEQYF.